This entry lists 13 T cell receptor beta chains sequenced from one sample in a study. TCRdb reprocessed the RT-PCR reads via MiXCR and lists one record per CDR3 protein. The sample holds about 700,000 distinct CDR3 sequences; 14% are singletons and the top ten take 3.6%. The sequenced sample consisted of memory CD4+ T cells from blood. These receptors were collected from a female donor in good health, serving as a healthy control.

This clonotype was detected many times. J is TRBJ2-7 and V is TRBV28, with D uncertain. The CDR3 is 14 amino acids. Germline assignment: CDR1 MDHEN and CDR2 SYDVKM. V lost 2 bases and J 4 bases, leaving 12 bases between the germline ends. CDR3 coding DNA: TGTGCCAGCAGTTTAGATCAAGTCCAATACGAGCAGTACTTC. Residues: CASSLDQVQYEQYF.

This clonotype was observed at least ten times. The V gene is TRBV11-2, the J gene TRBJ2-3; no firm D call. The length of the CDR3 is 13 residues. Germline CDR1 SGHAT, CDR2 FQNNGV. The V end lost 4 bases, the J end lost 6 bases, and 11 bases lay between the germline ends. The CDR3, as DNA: TGTGCCAGCAGCTCCCTCGTAAGGGATACGCAGTATTTT. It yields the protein CASSSLVRDTQYF. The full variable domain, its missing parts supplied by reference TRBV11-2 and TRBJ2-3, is EAGVAQSPRYKIIEKRQSVAFWCNPISGHATLYWYQQILGQGPKLLIQFQNNGVVDDSQLPKDRFSAERLKGVDSTLKIQPAKLEDSAVYLCASSSLVRDTQYFGPGTRLTVL.

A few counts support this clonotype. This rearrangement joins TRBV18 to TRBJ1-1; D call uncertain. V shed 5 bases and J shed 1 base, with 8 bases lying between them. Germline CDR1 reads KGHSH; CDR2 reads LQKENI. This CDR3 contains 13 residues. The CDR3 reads CASSTTQNTEAFF. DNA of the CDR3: TGTGCCAGCTCAACCACTCAGAACACTGAAGCTTTCTTT.

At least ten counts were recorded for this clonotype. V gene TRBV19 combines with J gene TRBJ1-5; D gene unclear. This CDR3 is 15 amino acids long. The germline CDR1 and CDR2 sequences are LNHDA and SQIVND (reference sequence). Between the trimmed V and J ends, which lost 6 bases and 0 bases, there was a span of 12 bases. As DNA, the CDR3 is TGTGCCAGTAGCGCTAATGAGGGTAGCAATCAGCCCCAGCATTTT. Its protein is CASSANEGSNQPQHF.

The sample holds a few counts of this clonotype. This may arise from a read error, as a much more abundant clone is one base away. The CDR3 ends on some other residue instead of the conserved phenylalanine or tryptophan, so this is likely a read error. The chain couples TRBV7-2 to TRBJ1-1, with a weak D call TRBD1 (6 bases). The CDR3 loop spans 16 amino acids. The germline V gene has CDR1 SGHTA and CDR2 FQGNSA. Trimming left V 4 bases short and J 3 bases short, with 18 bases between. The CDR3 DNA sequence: TGTGCCAGCAGCTCACAGGGTTTGGTAGTGGACACTGAAGCTTTCCTT. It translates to CASSSQGLVVDTEAFL.

The DNA of the CDR3 is TGTGCCAGCAGCTTGGAGGTCAGCTACTATGGCTACACCTTC. It yields the protein CASSLEVSYYGYTF. The rearrangement uses TRBV5-4 and TRBJ1-2, with D unclear. Germline V lookup: CDR1 SGHNT, CDR2 YYREEE (reference sequence). Trimming pared 0 bases from V and 3 bases from J, leaving 9 bases between. This CDR3 is 14 amino acids long.

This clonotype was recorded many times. CDR3 residues: CASSAPTGRAFF. The CDR3 DNA sequence: TGTGCCAGCAGTGCTCCGACAGGGAGGGCTTTCTTT. This chain connects TRBV6-4 to TRBJ1-1; 7 bases are a match to TRBD1. The length of the CDR3 is 12 residues. CDR1 is MRHNA, CDR2 SNTAGT, per germline. The V and J ends lost 4 bases and 11 bases, in that order; junction bases with no gene match: 7.

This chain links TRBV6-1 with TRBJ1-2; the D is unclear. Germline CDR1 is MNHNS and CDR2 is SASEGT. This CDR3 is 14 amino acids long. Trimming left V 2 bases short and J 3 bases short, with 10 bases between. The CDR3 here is CASSESLGDYGYTF. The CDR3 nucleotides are TGTGCCAGCAGTGAATCACTCGGAGACTATGGCTACACCTTC.

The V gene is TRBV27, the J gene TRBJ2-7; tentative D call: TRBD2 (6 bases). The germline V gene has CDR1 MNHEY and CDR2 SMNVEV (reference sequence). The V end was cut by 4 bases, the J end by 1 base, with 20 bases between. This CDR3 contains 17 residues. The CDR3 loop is CASSSTPGRPRSYEQYF. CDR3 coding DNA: TGTGCCAGCAGTTCGACTCCTGGGAGGCCCCGATCCTACGAGCAGTACTTC.

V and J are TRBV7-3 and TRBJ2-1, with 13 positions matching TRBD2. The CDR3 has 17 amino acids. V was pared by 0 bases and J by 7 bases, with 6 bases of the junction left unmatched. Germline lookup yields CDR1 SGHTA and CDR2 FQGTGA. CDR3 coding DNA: TGTGCCAGCAGCTTAACAGGACTAGCGGGAGTCGAGAATGAGCAGTTCTTC. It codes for CASSLTGLAGVENEQFF.

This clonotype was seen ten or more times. The DNA for the CDR3 is TGTGCCAGCAGCGATAAACGGACGGCTAAGGATGGCAATCAGCCCCAGCATTTT. It specifies CASSDKRTAKDGNQPQHF. V gene TRBV12-3 or TRBV12-4 combines with J gene TRBJ1-5; no clear D gene. The V end lost 6 bases, the J end lost 2 bases, and 23 bases lay between the germline ends. The CDR3 covers 18 residues.

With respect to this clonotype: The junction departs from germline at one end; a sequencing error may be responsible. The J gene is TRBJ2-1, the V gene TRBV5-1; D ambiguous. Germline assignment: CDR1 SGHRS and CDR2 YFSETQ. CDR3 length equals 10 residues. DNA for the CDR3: TGCGCCAGCAAAGGTCAAGTCGAGGTCTTC. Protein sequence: CASKGQVEVF.

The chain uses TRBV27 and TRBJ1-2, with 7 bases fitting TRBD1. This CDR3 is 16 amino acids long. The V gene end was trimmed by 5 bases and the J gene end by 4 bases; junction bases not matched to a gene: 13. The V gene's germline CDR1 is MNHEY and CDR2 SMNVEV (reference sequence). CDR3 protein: CASSPPGTVGVYGYTF. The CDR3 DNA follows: TGTGCCAGCAGTCCCCCCGGGACAGTCGGAGTCTATGGCTACACCTTC.